These T cell receptor beta chains were read from a single sample in a study of shared clonotypes between healthy human individuals. The data were produced by immunoSEQ multiplex PCR, yet TCRdb's version contains in-frame clones alone and is incomplete. The data hold roughly 650,000 clones, with 95% to 97% observed a single time. Sequenced input: naive CD8+ T cells sorted from blood. The receptors here all came from a woman aged 25 to 45 in good health. Each CDR3 is given with its conserved first and last residue. For some rows the clone size is stated as once, few or many, or as a class when expanded; others skip it.

j_call: TRBJ2-7
clone_size: NA
v_call: TRBV27
cdr3_aa: CASSSPGLAEYEQYF

j_call: TRBJ2-7
clone_size: NA
v_call: TRBV30
cdr3_aa: CAWIDSGRSPTGEQYF

j_call: TRBJ2-1
clone_size: NA
v_call: TRBV28
cdr3_aa: CASRDRDRSSYNEQFF

j_call: TRBJ2-7
clone_size: NA
v_call: TRBV2
cdr3_aa: CASTLELPGLSSYEQYF

j_call: TRBJ2-7
clone_size: NA
v_call: TRBV10-2
cdr3_aa: CANQGRSPRYEQYF

j_call: TRBJ1-1
clone_size: NA
v_call: TRBV4-1
cdr3_aa: CASSQGGVSGTEAFF

j_call: TRBJ2-3
clone_size: NA
v_call: TRBV9
cdr3_aa: CASSVGDSGSTDTQYF

j_call: TRBJ2-3
clone_size: NA
v_call: TRBV6-6
cdr3_aa: CASRVLAAGTDTQYF

j_call: TRBJ2-1
clone_size: NA
v_call: TRBV23-1
cdr3_aa: CASSHVGLAPYNEQFF

j_call: TRBJ2-1
clone_size: NA
v_call: TRBV9
cdr3_aa: CASSVGLLGAQGYNEQFF

j_call: NA
clone_size: NA
v_call: TRBV27
cdr3_aa: CASSPSETSGRADEQYF

j_call: TRBJ1-1
clone_size: NA
v_call: TRBV6-6
cdr3_aa: CASSYPALEAFF

j_call: TRBJ1-5
clone_size: few
v_call: TRBV4-1
cdr3_aa: CASSQDGGLSNQPQHF

j_call: TRBJ1-1
clone_size: NA
v_call: TRBV7-2
cdr3_aa: CASSSHRYTEAFF

j_call: TRBJ1-5
clone_size: NA
v_call: TRBV21-1
cdr3_aa: CATPRTVKGNQPQHF

j_call: TRBJ2-7
clone_size: NA
v_call: TRBV4-1
cdr3_aa: CASSQAGGGYEQYF

j_call: TRBJ2-7
clone_size: NA
v_call: TRBV11-1
cdr3_aa: CASSPTTFSYEQYF

j_call: TRBJ1-6
clone_size: NA
v_call: TRBV14
cdr3_aa: CASSPGQGDNSPLHF

j_call: TRBJ2-7
clone_size: NA
v_call: TRBV6-5
cdr3_aa: CASSSGGSSYEQYF

j_call: TRBJ2-3
clone_size: NA
v_call: TRBV29-1
cdr3_aa: CSVMTGSTDTQYF

j_call: TRBJ1-6
clone_size: NA
v_call: TRBV15
cdr3_aa: CATSRDSDRAGSPLHF

j_call: TRBJ1-2
clone_size: NA
v_call: TRBV5-1
cdr3_aa: CASSGAGTGGYGYTF

j_call: TRBJ1-2
clone_size: NA
v_call: TRBV27
cdr3_aa: CASRPTRGLMDYGYTF

j_call: TRBJ2-7
clone_size: NA
v_call: TRBV16
cdr3_aa: CASSPQGGSYEQYF